These 23 T cell receptor beta chains were sequenced from one sample in a study of shared clonotypes between healthy human individuals. Sequencing was performed with immunoSEQ multiplex PCR; in TCRdb, only in-frame clones are kept and a portion is missing. Of roughly 810,000 clones in the sample, around 96% were seen once. Naive CD8 cells lacked CD45RO, underwent positive selection for CCR7 and left out terminally differentiated effector memory CD45RA+ cells. The sample was naive CD8+ T cells sorted from blood. These receptors all come from a man younger than 45 in good health.

The chain combines TRBV7-2 with TRBJ2-7; D possibly uses TRBD1 or TRBD2 (5 bases each). V lost 5 bases, J lost 3 bases, and 11 bases lay in between. Germline CDR1 is SGHTA and CDR2 is FQGNSA. The CDR3 has 13 residues. CDR3 nucleotide sequence: TGTGCCAGCAGCCAAGGGACGGACTACGAGCAGTACTTC. Its protein product is CASSQGTDYEQYF.

This chain links TRBV7-7 with TRBJ2-1, with 7 bases lining up with TRBD2. The CDR3 is 14 amino acids. Trimming took 8 bases from V and 5 from J; bases not matched to a gene: 9. Germline assignment: CDR1 SSHAT and CDR2 FNYEAQ (reference sequence). In DNA, the CDR3 is TGTGCCAGCCCGAGGCTAGCGGCCAACAATGAGCAGTTCTTC. Amino acid sequence: CASPRLAANNEQFF.

This sequence joins TRBV7-2 and TRBJ2-1, with 8 positions matching TRBD2. The CDR3 is 16 amino acids. Germline CDR1 and CDR2: SGHTA and FQGNSA. Trimming at V came to 4 bases and at J to 6 bases, leaving 11 bases not matched to a gene. The CDR3 here is CASSSWSGRGFNEQFF. CDR3 nucleotides: TGTGCCAGCAGCTCCTGGAGCGGGAGAGGTTTCAATGAGCAGTTCTTC.

This clone appeared a single time. This chain's CDR3 is CASSSGGGEFYEQYF. CDR3 in DNA: TGTGCCAGCAGCTCAGGAGGTGGAGAGTTCTACGAGCAGTACTTC. The chain carries TRBV6-5 and TRBJ2-7, with D possibly TRBD2 on 5 matching bases. Germline CDR1 MNHEY, CDR2 SVGAGI. V dropped 6 bases and J dropped 3 bases, with 18 bases sitting between them. The CDR3 sequence is 15 residues long.

V is TRBV6-6 and J is TRBJ2-2; maybe TRBD2 (5 bases). There are 12 residues in the CDR3. Looked up from germline, CDR1 is MNHNY and CDR2 is SVGAGI (reference sequence). V lost 6 bases and J 3 bases, leaving 5 bases between the germline ends. CDR3 amino acids: CASREDTGELFF. In DNA form, the CDR3 reads TGTGCCAGCAGGGAGGACACCGGGGAGCTGTTTTTT.

This chain uses TRBV14 with TRBJ2-1, with D maybe TRBD2 (6 bases). The CDR3 spans 13 residues. The V end was cut by 9 bases, the J end by 1 base, with 10 bases between. Germline CDR1 SGHDN, CDR2 FVKESK. CDR3 loop: CASAGTSYNEQFF. CDR3 DNA sequence: TGTGCCAGTGCCGGGACTTCCTACAATGAGCAGTTCTTC.

The chain joins TRBV4-1 to TRBJ1-1, with TRBD1 matching 7 bases. The germline CDR1 and CDR2 sequences are MGHRA and YSYEKL. The CDR3 covers 14 residues. Losses at the gene ends were 4 bases for V and 1 base for J; bases not matched to a gene: 3. The CDR3 here is CASSLGTANTEAFF. The CDR3 nucleotides are TGCGCCAGCAGCCTCGGGACAGCGAACACTGAAGCTTTCTTT.

V and J are TRBV27 and TRBJ2-7; 8 bases are shared with TRBD1. This CDR3 has 14 amino acids. The V gene end was trimmed by 3 bases and the J gene end by 3 bases; junction bases not matched to a gene: 4. CDR1 is MNHEY, CDR2 SMNVEV, per germline (reference sequence). In nucleotides, the CDR3 is TGTGCCAGCAGTTTTGGCGACAGGGGCTACGAGCAGTACTTC. It encodes CASSFGDRGYEQYF.

Only one count was recorded for this clone. The V and J genes are TRBV27 and TRBJ2-1; D is unresolved. Deletions cut 2 bases from V and 5 bases from J, with 7 bases between. Germline V gene data show CDR1 as MNHEY and CDR2 as SMNVEV (reference sequence). This CDR3 is 13 amino acids long. The CDR3 loop reads CASSLVPHNEQFF. The CDR3 nucleotides read TGTGCCAGCAGTTTAGTGCCCCACAATGAGCAGTTCTTC.

The rearrangement joins TRBV28 to TRBJ2-2; tentatively, D is TRBD2 (6 bases). CDR1 and CDR2 from the germline V gene are MDHEN and SYDVKM. The CDR3 spans 19 residues. The germline V and J ends were trimmed by 6 bases and 0 bases, with 23 bases remaining between them. The CDR3 region is CASSQKGGPDMANTGELFF. CDR3 DNA sequence: TGTGCCAGCAGCCAGAAGGGAGGACCGGATATGGCGAACACCGGGGAGCTGTTTTTT. The full variable domain, completed using reference TRBV28 and TRBJ2-2, is DVKVTQSSRYLVKRTGEKVFLECVQDMDHENMFWYRQDPGLGLRLIYFSYDVKMKEKGDIPEGYSVSREKKERFSLILESASTNQTSMYLCASSQKGGPDMANTGELFFGEGSRLTVL.

This rearrangement joins TRBV7-8 to TRBJ1-1; TRBD1 matches 7 bases. The J segment lost 4 bases and the V segment lost 3 bases, leaving 5 bases of the junction unmatched. This CDR3 has 14 residues. The germline CDR1 and CDR2 sequences are SGHVS and FQNEAQ. CDR3 nucleotide sequence: TGTGCCAGCAGCTTCCCCACAGGGGCCACTGAAGCTTTCTTT. The encoded protein is CASSFPTGATEAFF.

V and J are TRBV6-6 and TRBJ1-5; possible D gene TRBD1, 5 bases. Germline CDR1 MNHNY, CDR2 SVGAGI (reference sequence). V was cut by 7 bases and J by 2 bases, with 15 bases left in between. The CDR3 runs to 15 residues. Written as DNA, the CDR3 is TGTGCCAGCACTCAGGGAGGGTTGGGCAATCAGCCCCAGCATTTT. It is translated as CASTQGGLGNQPQHF.

V and J are TRBV5-1 and TRBJ1-3; D is uncertain. V lost 4 bases and J lost 2, with 19 bases in between. The CDR3 length is 17 residues. The germline gives CDR1 SGHRS, CDR2 YFSETQ. Here the CDR3 reads CASSAGGSQVPGNTIYF. The CDR3, as DNA: TGCGCCAGCAGCGCGGGTGGTTCGCAGGTTCCTGGAAACACCATATATTTT. Drawing the rest from reference TRBV5-1 and TRBJ1-3, the complete variable domain is KAGVTQTPRYLIKTRGQQVTLSCSPISGHRSVSWYQQTPGQGLQFLFEYFSETQRNKGNFPGRFSGRQFSNSRSEMNVSTLELGDSALYLCASSAGGSQVPGNTIYFGEGSWLTVV.

The chain links TRBV27 to TRBJ2-1; D is ambiguous. The V gene lost 0 bases and the J gene lost 7 bases, with 10 bases spanning the gap. Germline CDR1 reads MNHEY; CDR2 reads SMNVEV (reference sequence). This CDR3 region has 14 residues. Written as DNA, the CDR3 is TGTGCCAGCAGTTTATCGACCCCCTCGAATGAGCAGTTCTTC. It is translated as CASSLSTPSNEQFF.

This clone was seen only once. The rearrangement joins TRBV5-5 to TRBJ2-1, with D tentatively TRBD1 or TRBD2 (5 bases each). V lost 2 bases and J 8 bases, leaving 17 bases between the germline ends. The CDR3 is 15 amino acids. The germline gives CDR1 SGHKS, CDR2 YYEKEE (reference sequence). The CDR3 loop reads CASSFYGAGVDEQFF. The DNA for the CDR3 is TGTGCCAGCAGCTTCTACGGGGCTGGAGTGGATGAGCAGTTCTTC.

The rearrangement links TRBV11-2 to TRBJ2-1; a possible D gene is TRBD2 (6 bases). The germline CDR1 and CDR2 sequences are SGHAT and FQNNGV. V lost 2 bases to trimming and J lost 7 bases, with 15 bases between them. This CDR3 is built from 15 residues. Here the CDR3 reads CASSLFTSGTNEQFF. CDR3 in DNA: TGTGCCAGCAGCTTATTCACCTCCGGGACTAATGAGCAGTTCTTC.

The chain recombines TRBV10-1 with TRBJ2-7, with 10 positions matching TRBD1. Trimming at V came to 6 bases and at J to 2 bases, leaving 10 bases not matched to a gene. The CDR3 covers 16 residues. The germline V gene has CDR1 WNHNN and CDR2 SYGVQD (reference sequence). CDR3 nucleotide sequence: TGCGCCAGCAGAACAACCGGGACAGGGGATACCTACGAGCAGTACTTC. Its translation: CASRTTGTGDTYEQYF.

This chain uses TRBV6-5 with TRBJ2-7, with unresolved D. The CDR3 runs to 14 residues. Trimming shortened V by 4 bases and J by 6 bases, and 16 bases separated the two germline ends. Per the germline V gene, CDR1 is MNHEY and CDR2 is SVGAGI. For the CDR3, the DNA is TGTGCCAGCAGTTGGGGTTATTCTGCTGGCGAGCAGTACTTC. It encodes CASSWGYSAGEQYF.

The CDR3 sequence: CASSFRDAERETQYF. The DNA of the CDR3 is TGTGCCAGCAGCTTCCGGGACGCCGAAAGGGAGACCCAGTACTTC. The chain joins TRBV5-6 to TRBJ2-5; either TRBD1 or TRBD2 may fit D (5 bases each). Deletions cut 2 bases from V and 5 bases from J, with 16 bases between. Germline V gene lookup returns CDR1 SGHDT and CDR2 YYEEEE. The CDR3 consists of 15 residues.

The V and J genes are TRBV29-1 and TRBJ2-7, with D unresolved. Deletions cut 4 bases from V and 6 bases from J, with 13 bases between. Germline CDR1 and CDR2: SQVTM and ANQGSEA. This CDR3 is 12 amino acids long. This CDR3 reads CSVVGSVPEQYF. As DNA, the CDR3 is TGCAGCGTTGTCGGCAGCGTTCCCGAGCAGTACTTC.

The V and J genes are TRBV19 and TRBJ2-7; D uncertain. The CDR3 sequence is 17 residues long. Germline V lookup: CDR1 LNHDA, CDR2 SQIVND (reference sequence). Trimming cost V 4 bases and J 3 bases, with 22 bases left between them. This chain's CDR3 is CASSTPLLGGAIYEQYF. As DNA, the CDR3 is TGTGCCAGTAGTACCCCCCTCCTCGGCGGCGCGATCTACGAGCAGTACTTC.

The rearrangement joins TRBV29-1 to TRBJ2-5; no clear D. Germline CDR1 is SQVTM and CDR2 is ANQGSEA. Trimming cost V 4 bases and J 4 bases, with 13 bases left between them. This CDR3 spans 13 amino acids. In nucleotides, the CDR3 is TGCAGCGTTGTTCTCGGACCGGCAGAGACCCAGTACTTC. Its translation: CSVVLGPAETQYF.

The genes are TRBV19 and TRBJ2-7; 7 nucleotides line up with TRBD1. In germline, CDR1 is LNHDA, CDR2 SQIVND (reference sequence). After removal of 3 bases from V and 2 bases from J, the junction contained 4 bases not matched to a gene. The CDR3 covers 14 residues. The CDR3 DNA reads TGTGCCAGTAGTATGAGGGACAGTGCCTACGAGCAGTACTTC. Protein product: CASSMRDSAYEQYF.